This T cell receptor beta chain was recovered during a study of cytomegalovirus exposure and HLA in healthy donors (dated by TCRdb to about 2017). Notes on the research overall: The roughly 700 repertoires of the first cohort and the 95 to 150 validation repertoires were produced on the same platform, according to a later analysis. The aim of the study was to test whether cataloging public T cell receptors could identify signatures of past pathogen exposure. In addition to the first cohort of around 670 subjects, a separate validation cohort of 120 different subjects was used. High-throughput TCR immunosequencing, statistical association of individual TCRs with disease status, and machine learning were combined to predict cytomegalovirus infection status. Study-level results and caveats: A total of 150 to 200 TCR beta chains were listed by the study as associated with cytomegalovirus. In both the original and validation cohorts, the classifier was reported to diagnose cytomegalovirus status with high specificity and sensitivity. Most TCR sequences were seen in very few donors, while some public TCRs were found in many individuals. All 120 or so repertoires were used to score co-occurrence in the validation cohort in a later analysis, because that analysis had no HLA typing for the cohort. Three of the identified cytomegalovirus-associated TCR beta chains were confirmed in vitro to be specific for cytomegalovirus antigens. Of the cluster scores, approximately 95% were above 0 in a later analysis, which found that TCRs clustered in the first cohort also tended to co-occur in the 95 to 150 validation repertoires. It was suggested by the authors that the approach could potentially be generalized to other disease states and immunological phenotypes.

Donors formed part of the validation cohort, which comprised 95 to 150 subjects and was distinct from the first cohort of some 700 subjects. According to the germline V gene, CDR1 reads SGHTS and CDR2 reads YDEGEE. The CDR3, cysteine through phenylalanine, is 13 amino acids long. Kept here is only the CDR3 DNA, which spans 39 bases and is read in frame from base 1. The junction shows trimming of 3 bases on V and 7 bases on J, and the gene matches do not reach 4 bases of it. As to this clone: Its target antigen remains unknown. No base quality information exists; no much larger clone differs at one position.

Receptor libraries were prepared by the immunoSEQ multiplex PCR assay. In the source study's methods: A statistical classification framework was built for diagnosing cytomegalovirus status from the catalog of TCR beta chain sequences. TCRdb obtained this table from immuneACCESS and retained in-frame rearrangements with V and J assigned. These tables miss some clones; where compared with another copy, unresolved V genes account for less than half of the shortfall, and the remainder is unexplained. V and J calls and clone size are those listed in that table; D and trimming were worked out from the DNA. The sample data list hundreds of thousands of clones, and approximately 86% of these were observed just once. The ten top clones hold less than 1.5% of the sample.

The sample was PBMCs. The receptor's source is a woman aged 30 to 39 in good health and CMV-seropositive. The chain was built from TRBV5-8 and TRBJ1-2, with 9 bases matching TRBD1. Here is the DNA: TGTGCCAGCAGCTACAGGGACAGGGCTGGCTACACCTTC. Translated, it gives CASSYRDRAGYTF.